The text below deals with one T cell receptor (beta chain). This sample is drawn from a study of patients and donors after allogeneic stem cell transplantation. Germline V gives CDR1 SGHAT, CDR2 FQNNGV. This CDR3 is 15 amino acids long. V dropped 2 bases and J dropped 0 bases, with 9 bases sitting between them. TCRdb reanalysed the RT-PCR reads using MiXCR and keeps one entry per CDR3 protein. The table shows some 92,000 distinct CDR3 sequences, with under 50% occurring only once. The chain uses TRBV11-2 and TRBJ2-3; no clear D gene. Sequenced input: blood, either unsorted or a sorted T cell fraction (not recorded which). The receptor comes from a human donor who was either an allogeneic HSCT recipient or a stem cell or donor lymphocyte infusion donor (not recorded which). It is not recorded whose cells these are; they may come from a transplant donor. CDR3 loop: CASSLSASSTDTQYF. The CDR3 DNA sequence: TGTGCCAGCAGCTTATCCGCTTCTAGCACAGATACGCAGTATTTT.